This TCR beta chain was retrieved from a study of blood T cells in healthy people across ages. Primed by a sample-barcoded 5' primer and a J-beta primer mix, a second PCR proceeded for 7 to 11 cycles. TCRdb processed the 5' RACE reads anew with MiXCR; each CDR3 protein has one entry. The repertoire has 780,000 or so distinct CDR3 sequences, about 48% of them found once; the top ten carry about 42%. With V trimmed by 6 bases and J by 9 bases, 6 bases remained unmatched. The CDR3 sequence is 11 residues long. Germline-derived CDR1 and CDR2 are SQVTM and ANQGSEA. The TCR sequence derives from a man older than 75 in good health. The chain recombines TRBV29-1 with TRBJ2-7; TRBD1 matches at 9 bases. Sequences were obtained from blood. The CDR3 region has the DNA TGCAGCGTCCGCGGGGGACAGGGGCAGTACTTC. This encodes CSVRGGQGQYF.